A selection of T cell receptor beta chains follows, all from one sample in a study of OX40 agonist ivuxolimab in advanced cancers. This table comes from immunoSEQ multiplex PCR, and its TCRdb copy is limited to in-frame clones, with some not included. The table records approximately 38,000 clones, 80% to 95% of them present only once. The sample consisted of CD4+ or CD8+ T cells sorted from blood, taken in a trial of the OX40 agonist ivuxolimab. These TCRs come from an adult with an advanced solid tumor such as melanoma, head and neck, liver or kidney cancer. The CDR3 runs from the conserved cysteine through the conserved F or W. The order of the fields is CDR3 length, V gene, J gene, clone size, CDR3 protein. Expanded clones get a size class; other rows say once, few or many, or leave the size out.

length: 17; V: TRBV5-4; J: TRBJ2-1; size: -; CDR3: CASSLPLAGGLANEQFF
length: 14; V: TRBV28; J: TRBJ2-1; size: -; CDR3: CASIRREDHNEQFF
length: 19; V: TRBV4-1; J: TRBJ2-5; size: -; CDR3: CASSQDPGGAGGPRETQYF
length: 14; V: TRBV29-1; J: TRBJ2-5; size: -; CDR3: CSVGPGTGAETQYF
length: 14; V: TRBV28; J: TRBJ2-7; size: -; CDR3: CASSLKPGSYEQYF
length: 11; V: TRBV5-4; J: TRBJ2-5; size: -; CDR3: CASSGTETQYF
length: 17; V: TRBV9; J: TRBJ2-1; size: -; CDR3: CASSVEGGGTSLYEQFF
length: 14; V: TRBV2; J: TRBJ1-4; size: -; CDR3: CASSIRITNEKLFF
length: 12; V: TRBV28; J: TRBJ1-2; size: -; CDR3: CAVDQGLRGYTF
length: 15; V: TRBV5-1; J: TRBJ2-2; size: -; CDR3: CASSLGDRGAGELFF
length: 15; V: TRBV19; J: TRBJ2-7; size: once; CDR3: CASSIGAGGPYEQYF
length: 13; V: TRBV29-1; J: TRBJ1-1; size: -; CDR3: CSALGRLEAEAFF
length: 15; V: TRBV29-1; J: TRBJ2-2; size: -; CDR3: CSVGLAGGGTGELFF
length: 14; V: TRBV2; J: TRBJ2-2; size: -; CDR3: CASSDRGLTGELFF
length: 15; V: TRBV4-1; J: TRBJ2-4; size: -; CDR3: CASSPNEGAKNIQYF
length: 14; V: TRBV29-1; J: TRBJ1-2; size: -; CDR3: CSVEESPDHYGYTF
length: 11; V: TRBV2; J: TRBJ2-7; size: -; CDR3: CASRVTYEQYF
length: 16; V: TRBV4-1; J: TRBJ2-2; size: -; CDR3: CASSQVLSGHTGELFF
length: 15; V: TRBV4-2; J: TRBJ2-7; size: -; CDR3: CASSPGQTISYEQYF
length: 14; V: TRBV7-9; J: TRBJ1-2; size: few; CDR3: CASLGPGVDYGYTF
length: 15; V: TRBV28; J: TRBJ1-2; size: -; CDR3: CASSTPGTGNYGYTF
length: 15; V: TRBV9; J: TRBJ2-1; size: -; CDR3: CASSVGSGGSGEQFF
length: 12; V: TRBV7-9; J: TRBJ1-1; size: -; CDR3: CASSLGGPEAFF
length: 15; V: TRBV19; J: TRBJ2-6; size: -; CDR3: CASKMASSGANVLTF
length: 16; V: TRBV11-2; J: TRBJ1-1; size: -; CDR3: CASSLVPGGMVTEAFF
length: 13; V: TRBV9; J: TRBJ2-3; size: -; CDR3: CASSAVKGDTQYF
length: 12; V: TRBV7-9; J: TRBJ2-3; size: -; CDR3: CASSLGGRTQYF
length: 16; V: TRBV28; J: TRBJ2-1; size: -; CDR3: CASSPRLAGAYNEQFF
length: 16; V: TRBV11-2; J: TRBJ2-1; size: -; CDR3: CASSRTSGSGYNEQFF
length: 13; V: TRBV6-5; J: TRBJ2-2; size: -; CDR3: CASSSWDSEELFF
length: 13; V: TRBV29-1; J: TRBJ2-5; size: -; CDR3: CSVPGTAGETQYF
length: 15; V: TRBV19; J: TRBJ1-2; size: -; CDR3: CASSYSATGNYGYTF
length: 15; V: TRBV19; J: TRBJ1-4; size: -; CDR3: CASSYNVGPGEKLFF
length: 15; V: TRBV9; J: TRBJ2-1; size: -; CDR3: CASSPSGRKWDEQFF
length: 13; V: TRBV6-1; J: TRBJ2-7; size: -; CDR3: CASSFSSAYEQYF
length: 14; V: TRBV27; J: TRBJ2-2; size: -; CDR3: CASSPGQGAGELFF
length: 12; V: TRBV28; J: TRBJ1-6; size: -; CDR3: CASSPLNSPLHF
length: 16; V: TRBV10-3; J: TRBJ2-7; size: -; CDR3: CAISESAGFNGYEQYF
length: 17; V: TRBV7-6; J: TRBJ2-5; size: -; CDR3: CASRLNVLAGVQETQYF
length: 15; V: TRBV6-6; J: TRBJ2-3; size: -; CDR3: CASRPGDGPLDTQYF
length: 15; V: TRBV12-1; J: TRBJ2-1; size: -; CDR3: CASRWTSGSETEQFF
length: 13; V: TRBV28; J: TRBJ2-7; size: -; CDR3: CASFASAYYEQYF
length: 15; V: TRBV2; J: TRBJ1-1; size: -; CDR3: CASQTGPLMNTEAFF
length: 16; V: TRBV6-5; J: TRBJ2-3; size: -; CDR3: CASSYSGAGGTDTQYF
length: 13; V: TRBV9; J: TRBJ2-2; size: once; CDR3: CASRRRDTGELFF
length: 14; V: TRBV6-1; J: TRBJ1-2; size: -; CDR3: CASSVFGPRDGYTF
length: 15; V: TRBV6-1; J: TRBJ2-5; size: -; CDR3: CASSEGYRYQETQYF